One sample yielded the 28 T cell receptor beta chains listed below, sequenced in a study of blood T cells in healthy people across ages. Sample-barcoded 5' priming and a J-beta primer mix drove a second PCR of about 7 to 11 cycles. MiXCR was run by TCRdb on the 5' RACE reads, yielding one entry per CDR3 protein. The data contain approximately 490,000 distinct CDR3 sequences, less than 25% of them singletons. These data are also associated with another study on T cells of mothers and their children.

Material: blood. These receptors were obtained from a boy aged 5-17 years in good health.

This clonotype has only a few counts. Germline and junction disagree at one end, which may indicate a read error. This chain uses TRBV13 with TRBJ2-5; 10 nucleotides agree with TRBD2. The CDR3 totals 20 residues. The germline V gene has CDR1 PRHDT and CDR2 FYEKMQ (reference sequence). This CDR3 reads CASSLESQREGLETYNEQSF. In DNA, the CDR3 is TGTGCCAGCAGCTTAGAGTCTCAGCGGGAGGGCCTTGAAACCTACAATGAGCAGTCCTTC.

The sample holds one count of this clonotype. V gene TRBV12-3 or TRBV12-4 combines with J gene TRBJ1-2, with D hard to call. V shed 8 bases and J shed 8 bases, with 6 bases lying between them. The CDR3 has 9 amino acids. The CDR3 sequence is CASAWGYTF. CDR3 DNA: TGTGCCAGCGCCTGGGGCTACACCTTC.

V usage is TRBV29-1 and J usage is TRBJ2-4; TRBD1 aligns across 7 bases. The CDR3 extends over 15 amino acids. V lost 3 bases to trimming and J lost 6 bases; unmatched junction nucleotides: 11. The germline gives CDR1 SQVTM, CDR2 ANQGSEA. The CDR3: CSVDDLRQGGNIQYF. The CDR3 nucleotides are TGCAGCGTTGATGATCTCCGACAGGGCGGAAACATTCAGTACTTC. The full variable domain, its missing parts supplied by reference TRBV29-1 and TRBJ2-4, is SAVISQKPSRDICQRGTSLTIQCQVDSQVTMMFWYRQQPGQSLTLIATANQGSEATYESGFVIDKFPISRPNLTFSTLTVSNMSPEDSSIYLCSVDDLRQGGNIQYFGAGTRLSVL.

This clonotype was observed many times. The rearrangement uses TRBV28 and TRBJ2-7; D may match TRBD1 or TRBD2 (5 bases each). Germline V CDR1 and CDR2: MDHEN, SYDVKM. This CDR3 spans 14 amino acids. V lost 5 bases to trimming and J lost 0 bases, with 11 bases between them. CDR3 sequence (DNA): TGTGCCAGCAGTGACCGGGACCTCTCCTACGAGCAGTACTTC. It specifies CASSDRDLSYEQYF.

The table lists this clonotype with a few counts. This sequence joins TRBV29-1 and TRBJ2-3; TRBD2 matches at 7 bases. J lost 3 bases, V lost 4 bases, and 1 base had no gene match. This CDR3 spans 12 amino acids. CDR1 SQVTM and CDR2 ANQGSEA come from the germline V gene. The CDR3: CSVGGGTDTQYF. CDR3 bases: TGCAGCGTTGGGGGGGGTACAGATACGCAGTATTTT.

The V gene is TRBV20-1, the J gene TRBJ2-5, with 9 bases fitting TRBD1. The V segment lost 6 bases and the J segment 3 bases; nucleotides outside the gene matches: 8. This CDR3 comprises 14 residues. CDR1 and CDR2 (germline): DFQATT, SNEGSKA (reference sequence). As DNA, the CDR3 is TGCAGTGCCAACCGACAGGGGGGAGAAGAGACCCAGTACTTC. Its translation: CSANRQGGEETQYF.

V and J are TRBV6-5 and TRBJ2-5; D may match TRBD1 or TRBD2 (6 bases each). The J call may be incorrect, as the DNA end agrees better with TRBJ2-7. CDR3 size: 16 residues. Looked up from germline, CDR1 is MNHEY and CDR2 is SVGAGI. CDR3 loop: CASSYSRAGDFLEQYF. The CDR3 nucleotides read TGTGCCAGCAGTTACTCGAGGGCAGGGGACTTTCTCGAGCAGTACTTC.

The chain carries TRBV19 and TRBJ2-1; the D is unclear. The CDR3 extends over 13 amino acids. The V end was cut by 6 bases, the J end by 5 bases, with 11 bases between. CDR1 is LNHDA and CDR2 is SQIVND in the germline V gene (reference sequence). The DNA of the CDR3 is TGTGCCAGTAGCGTGTGGAGTGACAATGAGCAGTTCTTC. It is translated as CASSVWSDNEQFF.

This rearrangement joins TRBV5-1 to TRBJ2-5; TRBD1 might be the D (6 bases). The J call may be incorrect, as the DNA end agrees better with TRBJ2-7. CDR3 length equals 14 residues. Germline V gene data show CDR1 as SGHRS and CDR2 as YFSETQ. DNA of the CDR3: TGCGCCAGCAGCTTGGGGGGGCAACGAGGCGAGCAGTACTTC. Protein: CASSLGGQRGEQYF.

The J gene is TRBJ2-5, the V gene TRBV29-1; 7 bases align to TRBD1. Germline CDR1 and CDR2: SQVTM and ANQGSEA. The CDR3 contains 16 residues. Losses at the gene ends were 6 bases for V and 0 bases for J; bases not matched to a gene: 13. CDR3 DNA sequence: TGCAGCGTGGGGACAGTGCAAAGTTCGTACCAAGAGACCCAGTACTTC. As protein: CSVGTVQSSYQETQYF.

The CDR3, as DNA: TGCAGTGCTAGGTTTGGCTACACCTTC. Translating gives CSARFGYTF. The chain has TRBV20-1 and TRBJ1-2; no definite D call. The CDR3 covers 9 residues. Trimming removed 3 bases at V and 7 bases at J, with 3 bases between. From germline, CDR1 is DFQATT and CDR2 SNEGSKA (reference sequence).

This clonotype has more than one count but fewer than ten. The V call is TRBV28, the J call TRBJ2-3, with 7 bases lining up with TRBD1. The trim removed 5 bases at V and 13 bases at J, leaving 9 bases unmatched. The CDR3 spans 12 residues. The V gene's germline CDR1 is MDHEN and CDR2 SYDVKM. The DNA of the CDR3 is TGTGCCAGCAGTCCACACCGGCAGGGGGAGTATTTT. Residues: CASSPHRQGEYF.

This clonotype was picked up a small number of times. The chain links TRBV28 to TRBJ2-7; 7 nucleotides align to TRBD1. The CDR3 runs 12 residues. Germline V gives CDR1 MDHEN, CDR2 SYDVKM. The V gene end was trimmed by 4 bases and the J gene end by 6 bases; junction bases not matched to a gene: 3. CDR3 sequence reads: CASSYRGPEQYF. CDR3 DNA sequence: TGTGCCAGCAGTTACAGGGGACCCGAGCAGTACTTC.

The CDR3 DNA reads TGTGCCAGCAGTTACTCGATCGGGGGGCTGGACTATGGCTACACCTTC. Its translation: CASSYSIGGLDYGYTF. The V and J genes are TRBV6-2 or TRBV6-3 and TRBJ1-2; a possible D gene is TRBD1 (6 bases). Germline assignment: CDR1 MNHEY and CDR2 SVGEGT. CDR3 length: 16 residues. V lost 0 bases and J 3 bases, leaving 14 bases between the germline ends.

This chain joins TRBV27 and TRBJ2-1; tentative D call: TRBD1 (6 bases). CDR1 MNHEY and CDR2 SMNVEV come from the germline V gene (reference sequence). The V end lost 8 bases, the J end lost 14 bases, and 16 bases lay between the germline ends. The CDR3 is made up of 11 amino acids. The CDR3 sequence is CASVSTGAKFF. DNA for the CDR3: TGTGCCAGCGTTTCGACAGGCGCGAAGTTCTTC.

This clonotype was seen repeatedly, ten times or more. This rearrangement joins TRBV11-1 to TRBJ2-4; the D gene is possibly TRBD2 (6 bases). CDR3 length equals 17 residues. Germline V gives CDR1 SGHAT, CDR2 FQDESV (reference sequence). Trimming removed 5 bases at V and 1 base at J, with 18 bases between. This chain's CDR3 is CASSPGTGDFAKNIQYF. The CDR3 bases are TGTGCCAGCAGCCCCGGGACGGGGGACTTTGCCAAAAACATTCAGTACTTC. The whole variable domain, remainder taken from reference TRBV11-1 and TRBJ2-4, is EAEVAQSPRYKITEKSQAVAFWCDPISGHATLYWYRQILGQGPELLVQFQDESVVDDSQLPKDRFSAERLKGVDSTLKIQPAELGDSAMYLCASSPGTGDFAKNIQYFGAGTRLSVL.

This clonotype was detected only a few times. One end of the junction fails to match germline, which may point to a read error. The chain joins TRBV25-1 to TRBJ2-5; the D gene is possibly TRBD1 (6 bases). CDR3 length equals 16 residues. The germline gives CDR1 MGHDK, CDR2 SYGVNS. This CDR3 reads CASSESGRGGQGTQYF. The CDR3 DNA is TGTGCCAGCAGTGAATCTGGCAGGGGCGGGCAAGGGACCCAGTACTTC.

This clonotype was seen only a few times. V gene TRBV5-1 combines with J gene TRBJ1-1; 12 bases line up with TRBD1. The CDR3 is made up of 18 amino acids. Germline V lookup: CDR1 SGHRS, CDR2 YFSETQ. Unmatched junction bases numbered 10, after V lost 3 bases and J lost 1 base. In nucleotides, the CDR3 is TGCGCCAGCAGCTCAACGGGACAGGGGGCGTTCGGGAACACTGAAGCTTTCTTT. Translated, it gives CASSSTGQGAFGNTEAFF.

Many counts were recorded for this clonotype. V usage is TRBV23-1 and J usage is TRBJ2-7, with D maybe TRBD1 (6 bases). TRBV23-1 is an ORF, with its function uncertain. There are 12 residues in the CDR3. CDR3 in amino acids: CASSQSFLTGWV. The CDR3 DNA follows: TGCGCCAGCAGTCAATCCTTTTTAACAGGGTGGGTC.

This chain uses TRBV4-1 with TRBJ1-1; possible D gene TRBD1, 6 bases. This CDR3 has 16 amino acids. Germline assignment: CDR1 MGHRA and CDR2 YSYEKL. V gave up 3 bases and J gave up 2 bases, with 16 bases separating them. CDR3 nucleotides: TGCGCCAGCAGCCAGCCCCCCGGGACATCAAACACTGAAGCTTTCTTT. Amino acids: CASSQPPGTSNTEAFF.

V usage is TRBV4-3 and J usage is TRBJ1-1; D call uncertain. V was clipped by 0 bases and J by 1 base, with 9 bases between them. The CDR3 has 15 residues. From germline, CDR1 is LGHNA and CDR2 YSLEER. CDR3 amino acids: CASSQDMGGNTEAFF. In DNA, the CDR3 is TGCGCCAGCAGCCAAGATATGGGTGGGAACACTGAAGCTTTCTTT.

CDR3 residues: CASSSTHSGRARGSTDTQYF. Written as DNA, the CDR3 is TGTGCCAGCAGCTCCACTCACAGCGGGAGGGCGAGGGGAAGCACAGATACGCAGTATTTT. The chain links TRBV7-2 to TRBJ2-3; 10 bases are a match to TRBD2. The V and J ends lost 4 bases and 0 bases, in that order; junction bases with no gene match: 16. Germline V gives CDR1 SGHTA, CDR2 FQGNSA. This CDR3 comprises 20 residues.

J is TRBJ2-7 and V is TRBV3-1, with D hard to call. The CDR3 contains 13 residues. The germline gives CDR1 LGHDT, CDR2 YNNKEL (reference sequence). Trimming took off 6 bases at V and 4 bases at J, with 13 bases between the two ends. For the CDR3, the DNA is TGTGCCAGCAGTAACAATTTGGGGTACGAGCAGTACTTC. It translates to CASSNNLGYEQYF.

This clonotype was seen repeatedly, ten times or more. This rearrangement joins TRBV7-2 to TRBJ1-4; no clear D. The CDR3 has 13 amino acids. Germline loops: CDR1 SGHTA, CDR2 FQGNSA. V shed 2 bases and J shed 6 bases, with 7 bases lying between them. The CDR3 loop is CASSLRTDEKLFF. The CDR3 nucleotides read TGTGCCAGCAGCTTAAGGACGGATGAAAAACTGTTTTTT.

This clonotype was counted only a few times. This chain joins TRBV4-3 and TRBJ1-3; TRBD1 matches at 9 bases. V lost 0 bases and J lost 3; bases outside the gene matches: 9. Germline CDR1 and CDR2: LGHNA and YSLEER. This CDR3 is built from 18 residues. The CDR3 DNA reads as TGCGCCAGCAGCCAAGATTACAGGGGGCCGCCCCGTGGAAACACCATATATTTT. Translating it yields CASSQDYRGPPRGNTIYF.

The chain has TRBV28 and TRBJ2-1; 11 bases fit TRBD2. The J call may not be correct, given that the DNA end is closer to TRBJ2-7. The CDR3 length is 13 residues. Germline CDR1 and CDR2: MDHEN and SYDVKM. The CDR3 sequence: CASTTSGGYEQYF. The CDR3 nucleotides are TGTGCCAGCACAACTAGCGGGGGCTACGAGCAGTACTTC.

This clonotype was picked up a small number of times. The chain is built from TRBV3-1 and TRBJ1-1; D perhaps matches TRBD1 (5 bases). Trimming shortened V by 2 bases and J by 4 bases, and 11 bases separated the two germline ends. The V gene's germline CDR1 is LGHDT and CDR2 YNNKEL (reference sequence). CDR3 length: 14 residues. The CDR3 region is CASSQPQGPTEAFF. The CDR3 DNA is TGTGCCAGCAGCCAACCGCAGGGACCCACTGAAGCTTTCTTT.

This sequence joins TRBV7-9 and TRBJ2-7, with TRBD2 matching 10 bases. Germline lookup yields CDR1 SEHNR and CDR2 FQNEAQ (reference sequence). This CDR3 comprises 15 residues. The V and J ends lost 5 bases and 5 bases, in that order; junction bases with no gene match: 9. The CDR3 nucleotides read TGTGCCAGCAGCGAGATAGCGGGAGGCCGAAACGAGCAGTACTTC. This gives the protein CASSEIAGGRNEQYF.